These 22 T cell receptor beta chains share one sample of origin, sequenced in a study of OX40 agonist ivuxolimab in advanced cancers. Method: immunoSEQ multiplex PCR; TCRdb's copy keeps in-frame clones and lacks some. This sample has about 73,000 clones, with more than 70% found just once. The source was CD4+ or CD8+ T cells sorted from blood, collected in a trial of the OX40 agonist ivuxolimab. The origin of the receptors is an adult with an advanced solid tumor such as melanoma, head and neck, liver or kidney cancer.

This clone was picked up one time. CDR3 residues: CASRAEAALYGYTF. CDR3 coding DNA: TGTGCCAGCAGGGCAGAGGCAGCCCTATATGGCTACACCTTC. The chain is built from TRBV2 and TRBJ1-2, with D hard to call. Germline CDR1 SNHLY, CDR2 FYNNEI. There are 14 residues in the CDR3. Trimming shortened V by 6 bases and J by 5 bases, and 16 bases separated the two germline ends.

The chain has TRBV7-9 and TRBJ1-2; D unclear. V gave up 6 bases and J gave up 2 bases, with 10 bases separating them. CDR1 and CDR2 (germline): SEHNR, FQNEAQ (reference sequence). The CDR3 is 13 amino acids. CDR3 protein: CASSLNSNYGYTF. CDR3 DNA sequence: TGTGCCAGCAGTTTGAACTCCAACTATGGCTACACCTTC.

V is TRBV30 and J is TRBJ1-2, with D perhaps matching TRBD1 (6 bases). V was cut by 1 base and J by 5 bases, with 20 bases left in between. Germline CDR1 reads GTSNPN; CDR2 reads SVGIG (reference sequence). The CDR3 is made up of 16 amino acids. The CDR3 DNA is TGTGCCTGGAGTGCCCTGGGGGCCAGGCAAATTTATGGCTACACCTTC. Translation: CAWSALGARQIYGYTF.

This clone appeared a single time. The rearrangement joins TRBV6-1 to TRBJ1-2; 10 nucleotides match TRBD1. Per the germline V gene, CDR1 is MNHNS and CDR2 is SASEGT. Trimming at V came to 6 bases and at J to 4 bases, leaving 2 bases not matched to a gene. This CDR3 is built from 13 residues. The CDR3 region is CASRTGGGYGYTF. CDR3 nucleotides: TGTGCCAGCAGGACAGGGGGCGGCTATGGCTACACCTTC.

In this sample, this clone turned up once. This rearrangement joins TRBV7-9 to TRBJ1-3, with D unclear. V was trimmed by 2 bases and J by 3 bases, leaving 8 bases between them. The CDR3 is 14 residues long. CDR1 SEHNR and CDR2 FQNEAQ come from the germline V gene (reference sequence). CDR3 DNA: TGTGCCAGCAGCTTAAGTGGTAGTGGAAACACCATATATTTT. Protein: CASSLSGSGNTIYF.

The rearrangement joins TRBV19 to TRBJ2-5; the D is unclear. The DNA end lines up better with TRBJ2-7; the J call may be wrong. The CDR3 extends over 13 amino acids. Germline-derived CDR1 and CDR2 are LNHDA and SQIVND (reference sequence). The CDR3 DNA reads TGTGCCAGTAGTATAGGGGAAGGCTACGAGCAGTACTTC. Its protein is CASSIGEGYEQYF.

The chain couples TRBV30 to TRBJ1-1, with 11 nucleotides matching TRBD1. This CDR3 is 13 amino acids long. Looked up from germline, CDR1 is GTSNPN and CDR2 is SVGIG (reference sequence). The V gene end was trimmed by 0 bases and the J gene end by 9 bases; junction bases not matched to a gene: 3. This CDR3 reads CAWSVRDRGKAFF. For the CDR3, the DNA is TGTGCCTGGAGTGTACGGGACAGGGGGAAAGCTTTCTTT.

The chain recombines TRBV11-2 with TRBJ2-2; D unclear. V shed 1 base and J shed 9 bases, with 3 bases lying between them. The CDR3 is 11 residues long. CDR1 is SGHAT, CDR2 FQNNGV, per germline. CDR3 DNA: TGTGCCAGCAGCTTAGTGCGGGAGCTGTTTTTT. It specifies CASSLVRELFF.

This rearrangement joins TRBV10-1 to TRBJ1-1; D is uncertain. Germline CDR1 is WNHNN and CDR2 is SYGVQD (reference sequence). The CDR3 consists of 13 residues. The ends were cut back, 8 bases at V and 0 bases at J, with 10 bases in the middle. The DNA for the CDR3 is TGCGCCAGCCGGTCGGCCCTGAACACTGAAGCTTTCTTT. Protein: CASRSALNTEAFF.

The chain joins TRBV18 to TRBJ2-1; D may be TRBD1 (6 bases). V was clipped by 3 bases and J by 6 bases, with 21 bases between them. The CDR3 consists of 17 residues. CDR1 is KGHSH, CDR2 LQKENI, per germline. The CDR3 coding sequence is TGTGCCAGCTCACCTTGGGAGTGGCAGGGGAGCGTCAATGAGCAGTTCTTC. Its protein product is CASSPWEWQGSVNEQFF.

By share, this clone ranks as medium-sized. The rearrangement links TRBV27 to TRBJ2-7, with 8 positions matching TRBD1. V shed 4 bases and J 2 bases; nucleotides not matched to a gene: 1. The CDR3 loop spans 13 amino acids. Germline CDR1 and CDR2: MNHEY and SMNVEV (reference sequence). DNA of the CDR3: TGTGCCAGCAGTTCGGACAGGGCCTACGAGCAGTACTTC. As protein: CASSSDRAYEQYF.

The chain is built from TRBV4-1 and TRBJ1-2; D gene uncertain. The CDR3 is made up of 14 amino acids. Germline V gene sequence: CDR1 MGHRA, CDR2 YSYEKL. V was pared by 4 bases and J by 2 bases, with 11 bases between. CDR3: CASSPGQENYGYTF. CDR3 DNA sequence: TGCGCCAGCAGCCCTGGGCAAGAGAACTATGGCTACACCTTC.

This sequence joins TRBV6-1 and TRBJ2-2; D is undetermined. Trimming cost V 3 bases and J 4 bases, with 6 bases left between them. The germline CDR1 and CDR2 sequences are MNHNS and SASEGT. The CDR3 covers 13 residues. CDR3 DNA: TGTGCCAGCAGTGATGTCATCACCGGGGAGCTGTTTTTT. Translating it yields CASSDVITGELFF.

V and J are TRBV11-2 and TRBJ2-1, with 14 nucleotides matching TRBD2. The CDR3 is made up of 17 amino acids. Germline CDR1 and CDR2: SGHAT and FQNNGV. The V and J ends lost 1 base and 9 bases, in that order; junction bases with no gene match: 8. The CDR3 is CASSLGRLAGGQGEQFF. DNA of the CDR3: TGTGCCAGCAGCTTAGGGCGACTAGCGGGGGGGCAGGGTGAGCAGTTCTTC.

The V gene is TRBV11-3, the J gene TRBJ2-1; 8 positions match TRBD2. J lost 10 bases, V lost 4 bases, and 15 bases had no gene match. Germline V gene data show CDR1 as SGHNT and CDR2 as YENEEA. This CDR3 has 16 amino acids. CDR3 bases: TGTGCCAGCAGCTCCTATAGCGGGACCCGCTCCAGCGAGCAGTTCTTC. It codes for CASSSYSGTRSSEQFF.

The chain recombines TRBV5-6 with TRBJ2-3; D uncertain. Trimming left V 0 bases short and J 1 base short, with 9 bases between. The CDR3 runs to 15 residues. CDR1 is SGHDT and CDR2 is YYEEEE in the germline V gene. The CDR3 coding sequence is TGTGCCAGCAGCTTGGGGATAGTCGGCACAGATACGCAGTATTTT. Its protein is CASSLGIVGTDTQYF.

This chain connects TRBV5-4 to TRBJ2-5, with D possibly matching TRBD1 (5 bases). This CDR3 has 15 residues. Germline values: CDR1 SGHNT, CDR2 YYREEE (reference sequence). V lost 0 bases and J 1 base, leaving 10 bases between the germline ends. CDR3 region: CASSLEVQGQETQYF. The CDR3 region has the DNA TGTGCCAGCAGCTTGGAGGTCCAGGGCCAAGAGACCCAGTACTTC.

V and J are TRBV13 and TRBJ2-1, with 12 bases aligning to TRBD2. The CDR3 consists of 17 residues. V lost 5 bases to trimming and J lost 9 bases; unmatched junction nucleotides: 14. Germline CDR1 is PRHDT and CDR2 is FYEKMQ (reference sequence). DNA of the CDR3: TGTGCCAGCAGCCCGGCGGGTTCTAGCGGGGGGGCCCTTGAGCAGTTCTTC. Translating it yields CASSPAGSSGGALEQFF.

This chain links TRBV6-6 with TRBJ1-2; the D is unclear. The V end lost 4 bases, the J end lost 1 base, and 13 bases lay between the germline ends. Germline loops: CDR1 MNHNY, CDR2 SVGAGI (reference sequence). The CDR3 covers 15 residues. In nucleotides, the CDR3 is TGTGCCAGCAGTTCGGCTCCCGCATTTAACTATGGCTACACCTTC. Residues: CASSSAPAFNYGYTF.

The rearrangement links TRBV7-9 to TRBJ2-5; 8 nucleotides match TRBD2. CDR3 size: 14 residues. J lost 1 base, V lost 5 bases, and 3 bases had no gene match. Germline lookup yields CDR1 SEHNR and CDR2 FQNEAQ (reference sequence). The CDR3 here is CASSTGLAQETQYF. The CDR3 DNA reads TGTGCCAGCAGCACAGGACTAGCCCAAGAGACCCAGTACTTC.

The rearrangement joins TRBV29-1 to TRBJ2-7; the D gene is possibly TRBD1 (5 bases). Trimming removed 1 base at V and 1 base at J, with 11 bases between. The V gene's germline CDR1 is SQVTM and CDR2 ANQGSEA. This CDR3 comprises 14 residues. The CDR3 loop is CSVEVRPGSYEQYF. CDR3 nucleotides: TGCAGCGTTGAAGTGCGGCCAGGGTCCTACGAGCAGTACTTC.

The chain recombines TRBV6-5 with TRBJ1-1; D not resolved. V dropped 2 bases and J dropped 1 base, with 11 bases sitting between them. There are 15 residues in the CDR3. CDR1 and CDR2 (germline): MNHEY, SVGAGI. The CDR3 DNA reads as TGTGCCAGCAGTTACGAGCGTCAACAGAACACTGAAGCTTTCTTT. Translation gives CASSYERQQNTEAFF.